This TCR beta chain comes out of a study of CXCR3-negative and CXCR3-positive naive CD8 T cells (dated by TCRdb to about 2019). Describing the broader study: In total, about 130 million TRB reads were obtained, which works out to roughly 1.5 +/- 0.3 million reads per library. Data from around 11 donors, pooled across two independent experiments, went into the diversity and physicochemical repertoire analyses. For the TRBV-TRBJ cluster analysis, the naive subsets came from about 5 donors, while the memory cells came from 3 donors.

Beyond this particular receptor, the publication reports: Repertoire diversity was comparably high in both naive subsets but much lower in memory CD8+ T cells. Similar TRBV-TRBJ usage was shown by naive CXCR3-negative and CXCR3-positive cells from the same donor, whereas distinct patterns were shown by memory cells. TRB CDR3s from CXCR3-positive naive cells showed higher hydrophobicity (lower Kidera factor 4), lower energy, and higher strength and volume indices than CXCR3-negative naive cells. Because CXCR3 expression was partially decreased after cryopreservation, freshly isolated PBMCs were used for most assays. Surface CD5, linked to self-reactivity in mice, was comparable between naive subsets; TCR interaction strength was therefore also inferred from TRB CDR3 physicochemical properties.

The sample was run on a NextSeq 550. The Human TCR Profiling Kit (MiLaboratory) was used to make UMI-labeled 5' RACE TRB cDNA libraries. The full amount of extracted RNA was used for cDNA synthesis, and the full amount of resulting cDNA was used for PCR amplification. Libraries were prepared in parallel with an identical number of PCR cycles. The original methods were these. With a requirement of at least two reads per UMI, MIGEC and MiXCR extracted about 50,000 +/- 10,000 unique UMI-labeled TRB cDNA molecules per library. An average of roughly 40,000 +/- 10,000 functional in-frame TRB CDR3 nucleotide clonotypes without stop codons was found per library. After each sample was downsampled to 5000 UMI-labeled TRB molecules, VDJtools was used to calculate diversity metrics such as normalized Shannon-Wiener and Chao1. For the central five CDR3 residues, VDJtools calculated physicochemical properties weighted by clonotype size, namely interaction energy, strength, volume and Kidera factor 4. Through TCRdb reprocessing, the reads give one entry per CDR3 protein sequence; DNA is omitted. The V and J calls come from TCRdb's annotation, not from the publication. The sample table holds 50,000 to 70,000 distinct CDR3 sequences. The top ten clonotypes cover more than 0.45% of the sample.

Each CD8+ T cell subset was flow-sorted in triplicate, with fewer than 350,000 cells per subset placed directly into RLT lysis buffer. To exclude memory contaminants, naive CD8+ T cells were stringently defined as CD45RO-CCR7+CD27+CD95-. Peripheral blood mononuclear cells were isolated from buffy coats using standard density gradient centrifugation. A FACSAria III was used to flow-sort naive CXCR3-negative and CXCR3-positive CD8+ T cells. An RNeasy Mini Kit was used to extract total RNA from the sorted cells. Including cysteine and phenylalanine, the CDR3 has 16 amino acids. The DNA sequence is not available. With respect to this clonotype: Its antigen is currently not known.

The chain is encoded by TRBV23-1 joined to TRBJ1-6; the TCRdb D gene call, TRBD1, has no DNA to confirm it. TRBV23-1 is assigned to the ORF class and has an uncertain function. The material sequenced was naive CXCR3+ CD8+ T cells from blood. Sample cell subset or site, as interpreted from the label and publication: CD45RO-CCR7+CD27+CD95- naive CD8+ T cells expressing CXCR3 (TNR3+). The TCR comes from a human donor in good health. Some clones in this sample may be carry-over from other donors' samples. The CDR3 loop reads CASSQTSDRVVSPLHF.